This TCR beta chain was found in a study of regulatory T cells in long-lasting Graves disease. A remark on this clonotype: Its antigen remains unknown.

The time point here: newly diagnosed GD, antithyroid drugs for less than 3 months. From RNA extracted from PBMCs, the TCR library was made. Study-wide points: Clonotypes that were public and shared totalled fewer than 3,500 in persistent patients versus 966 in new patients.

Construction of TCR beta libraries relied on iRepertoire HTBI primers and on Arm-PCR targeting CDR3 regions. TCRdb reanalysed the multiplex PCR reads using MiXCR and keeps one entry per CDR3 protein. The sample shows 350,000 to 500,000 distinct CDR3 sequences, 16% of them seen only once. The CDR3 length is 15 residues. CDR1 GTSNPN and CDR2 SVGIG come from the germline V gene (reference sequence). Trimming removed 3 bases at V and 7 bases at J, with 18 bases between. This sample also appeared in a second study, on T cells in Graves' hyperthyroidism and ophthalmopathy. As reported in that work: Patients aged 18 to 65 had newly diagnosed hyperthyroidism of under 2 months' duration. Ophthalmopathy was told apart from stable hyperthyroidism by a 13 V-J model.

The V call is TRBV30, the J call TRBJ2-2, with unresolved D. The sample here was peripheral blood mononuclear cells (PBMCs), taken at new diagnosis, from a patient treated with antithyroid drugs. The clonotype was recovered from a young woman with Graves disease. The CDR3 DNA follows: TGTGCCTGGAGAAGGAAAGGGCCAGCTGACGGGGAGCTGTTTTTT. It encodes CAWRRKGPADGELFF.